The source of this T cell receptor (beta chain) is a study of Ad26.COV2.S vaccination and SARS-CoV-2 variants. Notes on the study in general: People given the vaccine had a wider spike-specific TCR breadth than placebo recipients did. The analyses of TCR breadth and depth may have understated the size of total T cell responses. People who got the vaccine or the placebo had similar non-spike TCR breadth.

For this clone: Antigen: not known.

Indicated treatment: approximately 18 received Ad26.COV2.S at low or high dose, single or two shots; 5 received placebo; per-sample allocation not given. On day 63 after the first injection, vaccine and placebo recipients gave samples. Adults aged 18-55 years in Boston included the donor. This CDR3 is 15 amino acids long. The V gene lost 3 bases and the J gene lost 8 bases, with 17 bases spanning the gap. Germline V CDR1 and CDR2: SGHAT, FQNNGV. This table comes from immunoSEQ multiplex PCR, and its TCRdb copy is limited to in-frame clones, with some not included. The data hold 350,000 to 550,000 clones, with 85% to 90% observed a single time.

The sequences come from peripheral blood, collected in a trial of Ad26.COV2.S vaccine versus placebo. This rearrangement joins TRBV11-2 to TRBJ2-1; D may be TRBD2 (6 bases). The receptor was isolated from a person aged 18-60 years who received the Ad26.COV2.S COVID-19 vaccine or a placebo. This CDR3 is CASSLGLVPWDEQFF. CDR3 DNA sequence: TGTGCCAGCAGCTTGGGACTCGTCCCGTGGGATGAGCAGTTCTTC.